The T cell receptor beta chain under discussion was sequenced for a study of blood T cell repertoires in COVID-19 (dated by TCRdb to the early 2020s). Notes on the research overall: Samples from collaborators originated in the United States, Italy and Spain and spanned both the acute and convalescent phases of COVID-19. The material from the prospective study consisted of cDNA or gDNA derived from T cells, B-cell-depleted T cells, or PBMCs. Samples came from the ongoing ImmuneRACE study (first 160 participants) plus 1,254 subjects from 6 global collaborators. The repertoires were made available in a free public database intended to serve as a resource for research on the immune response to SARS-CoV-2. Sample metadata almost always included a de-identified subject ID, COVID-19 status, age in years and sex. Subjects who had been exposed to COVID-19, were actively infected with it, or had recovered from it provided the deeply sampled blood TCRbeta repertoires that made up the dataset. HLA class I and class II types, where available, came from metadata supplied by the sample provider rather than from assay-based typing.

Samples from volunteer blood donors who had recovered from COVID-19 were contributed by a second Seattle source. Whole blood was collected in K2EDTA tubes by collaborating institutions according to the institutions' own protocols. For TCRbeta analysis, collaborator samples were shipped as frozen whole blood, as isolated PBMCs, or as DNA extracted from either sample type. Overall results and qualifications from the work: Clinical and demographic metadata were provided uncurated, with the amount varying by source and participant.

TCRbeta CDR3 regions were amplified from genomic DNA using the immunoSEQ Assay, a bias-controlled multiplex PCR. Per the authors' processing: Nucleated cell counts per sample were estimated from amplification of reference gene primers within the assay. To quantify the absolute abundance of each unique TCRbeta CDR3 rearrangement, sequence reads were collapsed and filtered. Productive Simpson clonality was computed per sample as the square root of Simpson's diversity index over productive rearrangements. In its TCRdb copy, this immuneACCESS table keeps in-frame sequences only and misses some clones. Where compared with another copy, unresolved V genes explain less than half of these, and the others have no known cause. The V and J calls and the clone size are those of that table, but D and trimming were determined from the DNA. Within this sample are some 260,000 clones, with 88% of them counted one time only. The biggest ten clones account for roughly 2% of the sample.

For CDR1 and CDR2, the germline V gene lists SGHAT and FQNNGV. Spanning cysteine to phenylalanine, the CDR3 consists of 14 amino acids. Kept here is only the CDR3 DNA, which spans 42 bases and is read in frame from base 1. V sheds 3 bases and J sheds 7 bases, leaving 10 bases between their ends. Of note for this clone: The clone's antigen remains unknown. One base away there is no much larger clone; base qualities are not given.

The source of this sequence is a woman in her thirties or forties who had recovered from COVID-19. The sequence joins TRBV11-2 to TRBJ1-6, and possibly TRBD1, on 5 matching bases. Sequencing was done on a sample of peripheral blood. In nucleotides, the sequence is TGTGCCAGCAGCTTTAGGGGTGAGAATTCACCCCTCCACTTT. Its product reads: CASSFRGENSPLHF.